This T cell receptor (beta chain) was sequenced during a study of T cells in localized non-small cell lung cancer. Findings and caveats of the study: Appearances in adjacent lung were noted for a median roughly 50 of the top 100 tumor clones.

The germline V gene has CDR1 SGHRS and CDR2 YFSETQ. The CDR3 is 16 amino acids. The V end was cut by 0 bases, the J end by 1 base, with 13 bases between. The method was immunoSEQ multiplex PCR; TCRdb's version includes in-frame clones alone and lacks a portion of them. The top ten clones hold roughly 1.8% of a sample with around 130,000 clones, around 89% of them seen once. As to this clone: Its matching antigen is unknown.

The J gene is TRBJ1-1, the V gene TRBV5-1; no clear D. The sample here was peripheral blood, taken before any cancer treatment. The TCR was taken from a female donor over 55 with stage I lung adenocarcinoma. The CDR3 loop reads CASSLGVDARNTEAFF. The CDR3 DNA is TGCGCCAGCAGCTTGGGGGTGGACGCAAGGAACACTGAAGCTTTCTTT. Complete variable domain (other parts from reference TRBV5-1 and TRBJ1-1): KAGVTQTPRYLIKTRGQQVTLSCSPISGHRSVSWYQQTPGQGLQFLFEYFSETQRNKGNFPGRFSGRQFSNSRSEMNVSTLELGDSALYLCASSLGVDARNTEAFFGQGTRLTVV.